Each of the 17 T cell receptor beta chains below was sequenced from the same sample in a study of blood T cells in healthy people across ages (dated by TCRdb to about 2015). The method behind the library was 5' RACE. TCRdb shows the sequencer as Illumina HiSeq 2500. A second PCR of roughly 6 to 12 cycles was performed with a sample-barcoded 5' primer and a J-beta primer mix. The public reads were reanalyzed by TCRdb: fastp trimming at Q25, MiXCR alignment, in-frame beta chains only. Here each entry gathers all rows of one CDR3 protein and keeps the most common genes and DNA. The sample table contains some 880,000 distinct CDR3 sequences; only one count was recorded for roughly 34% of them. Over 10% of the sample goes to the ten largest clones. The sample taken for sequencing was blood. All receptors come from a man aged 18 to 30 in good health.

The J gene is TRBJ2-5, the V gene TRBV7-2; D could derive from TRBD1 or TRBD2 (5 bases each). CDR3 length: 13 residues. Germline V CDR1 and CDR2: SGHTA, FQGNSA. V lost 3 bases, J lost 11 bases, and 16 bases lay in between. CDR3 DNA: TGTGCCAGCAGCTTCGGGACCCACAATGAGCAGTACTTC. The encoded protein is CASSFGTHNEQYF.

The rearrangement links TRBV20-1 to TRBJ2-1, with 8 nucleotides matching TRBD2. The V gene end was trimmed by 6 bases and the J gene end by 4 bases; junction bases not matched to a gene: 14. The CDR3 is 16 residues long. Looked up from germline, CDR1 is DFQATT and CDR2 is SNEGSKA (reference sequence). In DNA, the CDR3 is TGCAGTGCAAACACCGTGGTAGCGGGACCATACAATGAGCAGTTCTTC. As protein: CSANTVVAGPYNEQFF.

This clonotype was counted between two and nine times. The chain couples TRBV27 to TRBJ1-1; D is unclear. This CDR3 has 14 residues. V was shortened by 2 bases and J by 1 base, with 8 bases between the two germline ends. Looked up from germline, CDR1 is MNHEY and CDR2 is SMNVEV (reference sequence). CDR3 sequence (DNA): TGTGCCAGCAGTTTAAGTGTAGGGAACACTGAAGCTTTCTTT. It is translated as CASSLSVGNTEAFF.

J is TRBJ2-4 and V is TRBV7-6; a possible D gene is TRBD2 (7 bases). The CDR3 covers 14 residues. Between the trimmed V and J ends, which lost 3 bases and 6 bases, there was a span of 12 bases. Germline V lookup: CDR1 SGHVS, CDR2 FNYEAQ. This CDR3 is CASSLGGLGNIQYF. DNA of the CDR3: TGTGCCAGCAGCTTGGGGGGGCTAGGAAACATTCAGTACTTC.

This clonotype was observed many times. The V call is TRBV29-1, the J call TRBJ2-3; D is possibly TRBD1 (6 bases). Looked up from germline, CDR1 is SQVTM and CDR2 is ANQGSEA. Trimming left V 2 bases short and J 0 bases short, with 12 bases between. The CDR3 is 15 amino acids. CDR3 residues: CSVERVGASTDTQYF. DNA of the CDR3: TGCAGCGTTGAAAGGGTGGGGGCCAGCACAGATACGCAGTATTTT.

In its sample, this clonotype was seen a few times. This sequence joins TRBV29-1 and TRBJ2-2; possible D gene TRBD1, 5 bases. The ends were cut back, 6 bases at V and 0 bases at J, with 14 bases in the middle. The CDR3 totals 15 residues. The germline V gene has CDR1 SQVTM and CDR2 ANQGSEA. The CDR3 loop is CSVSAQTANTGELFF. Written as DNA, the CDR3 is TGCAGCGTCTCGGCCCAGACAGCGAACACCGGGGAGCTGTTTTTT.

The rearrangement uses TRBV5-1 and TRBJ2-5; no clear D. Germline loops: CDR1 SGHRS, CDR2 YFSETQ. This CDR3 region has 12 residues. V was trimmed by 7 bases and J by 5 bases, leaving 12 bases between them. DNA for the CDR3: TGCGCCAGCGGGCCAGAATTGGAGACCCAGTACTTC. This sequence encodes CASGPELETQYF.

This clonotype was seen a handful of times. The rearrangement uses TRBV5-1 and TRBJ2-1, with TRBD1 matching 7 bases. This CDR3 has 14 amino acids. V shed 4 bases, J shed 8 bases, and the junction held 9 bases outside the gene matches. Looked up from germline, CDR1 is SGHRS and CDR2 is YFSETQ. The CDR3 region is CASSVGTDGDEQFF. As DNA, the CDR3 is TGCGCCAGCAGCGTCGGGACAGATGGCGATGAGCAGTTCTTC.

The rearrangement links TRBV28 to TRBJ2-3, with 7 bases that match TRBD1. The V gene's germline CDR1 is MDHEN and CDR2 SYDVKM. The CDR3 totals 17 residues. J was trimmed by 2 bases and V by 8 bases; bases with no gene match: 16. CDR3 sequence: CASGRPSRDSNTDTQYF. The CDR3 bases are TGTGCCAGCGGTAGACCAAGCCGGGACAGCAACACAGATACGCAGTATTTT.

Only one count was recorded for this clonotype. A read error may produce the germline difference seen at one junction end. The V call is TRBV28, the J call TRBJ1-4, with 10 bases lining up with TRBD1. The germline CDR1 and CDR2 sequences are MDHEN and SYDVKM. The CDR3 consists of 18 residues. The CDR3: CASSPPGQGSLSNGKLFF. The CDR3 DNA sequence: TGTGCCAGCAGTCCCCCGGGACAGGGGAGTTTGTCTAATGGAAAACTGTTTTTT.

This clonotype appeared many times. The chain employs TRBV20-1 and TRBJ2-5; the match to TRBD1 covers 7 bases. V was pared by 3 bases and J by 5 bases, with 12 bases of the junction left unmatched. Germline V gives CDR1 DFQATT, CDR2 SNEGSKA (reference sequence). The CDR3 has 15 amino acids. CDR3 DNA: TGCAGTGCTAGGTTGGGGCAGGGGGATATGGAGACCCAGTACTTC. Its translation: CSARLGQGDMETQYF.

V usage is TRBV7-9 and J usage is TRBJ2-5; 7 nucleotides agree with TRBD1. With 5 bases clipped from V and 4 bases from J, the junction kept 19 bases outside the gene matches. Germline loops: CDR1 SEHNR, CDR2 FQNEAQ (reference sequence). This CDR3 has 18 residues. The CDR3 here is CASSARTGTEGNPETQYF. The CDR3 region has the DNA TGTGCCAGCAGCGCCCGTACCGGGACAGAGGGCAATCCAGAGACCCAGTACTTC.

This clonotype has more than one count but fewer than ten. The chain uses TRBV7-2 and TRBJ2-1; 7 bases align to TRBD1. V lost 2 bases, J lost 4 bases, and 17 bases stayed unmatched. Germline assignment: CDR1 SGHTA and CDR2 FQGNSA. The CDR3 has 19 amino acids. The CDR3, as DNA: TGTGCCAGCAGCTTACGTGCCAGGGGGTACCTAACGCAATACAATGAGCAGTTCTTC. This translates into CASSLRARGYLTQYNEQFF.

In this sample, this clonotype turned up once. The chain combines TRBV18 with TRBJ1-5; D call uncertain. Germline V gene data show CDR1 as KGHSH and CDR2 as LQKENI. V lost 3 bases and J 2 bases, leaving 11 bases between the germline ends. The CDR3 has 15 residues. The CDR3: CASSPVVGGNQPQHF. The CDR3 DNA reads as TGTGCCAGCTCACCGGTCGTGGGAGGCAATCAGCCCCAGCATTTT.

This clonotype was seen more than once but under ten times. The V and J genes are TRBV10-3 and TRBJ1-1; D might be TRBD1 (6 bases). The CDR3 extends over 15 amino acids. Trimming cost V 3 bases and J 0 bases, with 11 bases left between them. Germline loops: CDR1 ENHRY, CDR2 SYGVKD. CDR3 sequence reads: CAISDPTGLNTEAFF. In DNA, the CDR3 is TGTGCCATCAGTGACCCGACAGGCTTGAACACTGAAGCTTTCTTT.

This clonotype was observed at least ten times. The junction shows a germline mismatch at one end, possibly a read error. This chain uses TRBV5-1 with TRBJ2-3; D perhaps matches TRBD2 (6 bases). Germline-derived CDR1 and CDR2 are SGHRS and YFSETQ. The CDR3 totals 12 residues. The CDR3 sequence: CASSRGADTQYF. The CDR3 DNA follows: TGTGCCAGCAGCCGCGGGGCAGATACGCAGTATTTT.

In the case of this clonotype: Being one base from a much bigger clone, this may be a read error. V gene TRBV2 combines with J gene TRBJ2-7; D is perhaps TRBD1 or TRBD2 (5 bases each). The J call may be wrong; the DNA end is better matched by TRBJ2-5. Germline V gives CDR1 SNHLY, CDR2 FYNNEI. The CDR3 consists of 15 residues. The CDR3 nucleotides are TGTGCCAGCAGTGTCACCTCTAGAGGGGAAAAGACCCAGTACTTC. Its translation is CASSVTSRGEKTQYF.